These T cell receptor beta chains were read from a single sample in a study of cytomegalovirus exposure and HLA in healthy donors. The repertoire was sequenced with immunoSEQ multiplex PCR; TCRdb's copy has only in-frame clones and lacks some. This sample has about 110,000 clones; roughly four fifths occur once, and the top ten carry 1.5% to 2%. The sample comprised PBMCs. Receptors were obtained from a man in his fifties in good health and CMV-seronegative. Both conserved end residues are trimmed from each CDR3.

j_gene | v_gene | CDR3aa
TRBJ1-5 | TRBV7-8 | ASSLFHPGQAVNQPQH
TRBJ2-2 | TRBV5-1 | ASSLGTGNTGELF
TRBJ2-5 | TRBV28 | ASSPSHRGGVTQY
TRBJ2-7 | TRBV10-2 | ASSDQTGAYEQY
TRBJ2-7 | TRBV18 | ASSPPVETYEQY
TRBJ1-1 | TRBV28 | ASRSAEAF
TRBJ2-3 | TRBV5-1 | ASSLDFLTDTQY
TRBJ1-1 | TRBV6-4 | ASSLQLHTEAF
TRBJ1-5 | TRBV28 | ASSPTGTEGGTQH
TRBJ2-3 | TRBV7-2 | ASSLGNELAADTQY
TRBJ1-1 | TRBV6-1 | ASSRRGNTEAF
TRBJ2-5 | TRBV7-9 | ASSLGLAGRETQY
TRBJ2-5 | TRBV11-2 | ASSFLGGLQETQY
TRBJ1-4 | TRBV7-2 | ASSSQGSQATNEKLF
TRBJ2-6 | TRBV19 | ASSEGVMAFGANVLT
TRBJ1-5 | TRBV19 | ASSTGDSLNQPQH
TRBJ2-3 | TRBV4-2 | ASSQDPGVTDTQY
TRBJ2-1 | TRBV5-1 | ASSLVSGGLNEQF
TRBJ2-1 | TRBV27 | ASSFGGYLSPNEQF
TRBJ1-3 | TRBV28 | ASTRTGTRNTIY
TRBJ2-5 | TRBV7-9 | ASSPMTGQQETQY
TRBJ1-1 | TRBV5-1 | ASSLSGMTTEAF
TRBJ2-5 | TRBV7-8 | ASSLPGGEETQY
TRBJ1-2 | TRBV7-9 | ASSLARRVGGYT
TRBJ2-1 | TRBV27 | ASRTSGANNEQF
TRBJ2-2 | TRBV6-5 | APPSKVGEVGELF
- | TRBV25-1 | ASSEFGQSYEQY
TRBJ2-5 | TRBV5-4 | ASSLEPAGAETQY
TRBJ1-5 | TRBV5-1 | ASSFGTGGQPQH
TRBJ2-2 | TRBV11-3 | ASTGGQTNTGELF
TRBJ2-7 | TRBV6-6 | ASRPLGQLVTYEQY